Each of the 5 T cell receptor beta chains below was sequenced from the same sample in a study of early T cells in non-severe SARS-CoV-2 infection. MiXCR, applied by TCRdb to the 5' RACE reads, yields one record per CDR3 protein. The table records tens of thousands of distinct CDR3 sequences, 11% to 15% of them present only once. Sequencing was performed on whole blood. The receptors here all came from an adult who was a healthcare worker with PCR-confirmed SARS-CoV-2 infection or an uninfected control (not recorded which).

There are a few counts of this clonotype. For the CDR3, the DNA is TGCAGTGCTAGGACCAGCACCACCTCGACTAGCGGGGCCCCCGGGACCCAGTACTTC. Translated: CSARTSTTSTSGAPGTQYF. This chain joins TRBV20-1 and TRBJ2-5; 11 nucleotides align to TRBD2. The CDR3 runs to 19 residues. The germline V gene has CDR1 DFQATT and CDR2 SNEGSKA (reference sequence). V trimming: 3 bases; J trimming: 7 bases; junction bases outside the gene matches: 22.

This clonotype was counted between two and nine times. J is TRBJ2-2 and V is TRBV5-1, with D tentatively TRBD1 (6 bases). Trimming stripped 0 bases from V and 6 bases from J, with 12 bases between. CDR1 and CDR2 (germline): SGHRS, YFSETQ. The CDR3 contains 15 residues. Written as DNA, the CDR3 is TGCGCCAGCAGCTTGGTTGGGGGCTCGGCCGGGGAGCTGTTTTTT. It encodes CASSLVGGSAGELFF. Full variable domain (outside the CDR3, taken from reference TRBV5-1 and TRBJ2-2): KAGVTQTPRYLIKTRGQQVTLSCSPISGHRSVSWYQQTPGQGLQFLFEYFSETQRNKGNFPGRFSGRQFSNSRSEMNVSTLELGDSALYLCASSLVGGSAGELFFGEGSRLTVL.

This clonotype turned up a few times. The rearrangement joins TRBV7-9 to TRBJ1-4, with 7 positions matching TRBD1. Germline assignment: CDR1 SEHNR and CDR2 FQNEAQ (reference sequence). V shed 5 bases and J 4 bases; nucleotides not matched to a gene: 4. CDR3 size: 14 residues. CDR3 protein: CASSPGQYNEKLFF. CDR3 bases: TGTGCCAGCAGCCCGGGACAGTATAATGAAAAACTGTTTTTT.

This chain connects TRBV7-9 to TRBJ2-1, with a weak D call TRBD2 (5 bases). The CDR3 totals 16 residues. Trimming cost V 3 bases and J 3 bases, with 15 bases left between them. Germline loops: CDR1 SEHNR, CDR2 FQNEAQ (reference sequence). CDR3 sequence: CASSLGAETFYNEQFF. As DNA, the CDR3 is TGTGCCAGCAGCTTGGGAGCAGAGACCTTCTACAATGAGCAGTTCTTC.

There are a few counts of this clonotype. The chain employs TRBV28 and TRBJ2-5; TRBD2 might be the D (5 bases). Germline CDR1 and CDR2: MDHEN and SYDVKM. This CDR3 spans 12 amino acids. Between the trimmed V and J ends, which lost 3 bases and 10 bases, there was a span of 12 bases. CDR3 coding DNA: TGTGCCAGCAGTTTCGGATTGGCGGGCCAGTACTTC. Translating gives CASSFGLAGQYF.